The 5 T cell receptor beta chains below were found in one sample sequenced in a study of PD-1 blockade in mismatch repair-deficient tumors. Sequenced by immunoSEQ multiplex PCR; TCRdb stores in-frame clones only, minus some. The sample shows some 100,000 clones, 82% of them seen only once. The sample consisted of peripheral blood, taken roughly eight months after starting pembrolizumab. These receptor sequences come from an adult with mismatch repair-deficient cancer.

The chain is built from TRBV6-5 and TRBJ2-7, with D perhaps TRBD2 (5 bases). Looked up from germline, CDR1 is MNHEY and CDR2 is SVGAGI. This CDR3 contains 12 residues. V shed 4 bases and J shed 4 bases, with 8 bases lying between them. The CDR3 reads CASSSTSYEQYF. CDR3 coding DNA: TGTGCCAGCAGTTCTACTAGTTACGAGCAGTACTTC.

This clone was seen only a few times. V is TRBV19 and J is TRBJ1-2; 9 positions match TRBD1. This CDR3 comprises 14 residues. Germline CDR1 is LNHDA and CDR2 is SQIVND (reference sequence). V gave up 6 bases and J gave up 8 bases; unmatched junction bases: 10. The DNA of the CDR3 is TGTGCCAGTAGGAGGGACAGGGCGGTGATCGGCTACACCTTC. Translated: CASRRDRAVIGYTF.

In regard to this clone: One end of the junction varies from germline; a read error may be responsible. The genes are TRBV30 and TRBJ2-3; D might be TRBD2 (5 bases). CDR3 size: 11 residues. CDR1 and CDR2 from the germline V gene are GTSNPN and SVGIG (reference sequence). The CDR3 nucleotides read TGTGCCAGGAGGCAAGCAGATACGCAGTATTTT. Its protein product is CARRQADTQYF.

The genes are TRBV30 and TRBJ1-1, with D perhaps matching TRBD1 (5 bases). The length of the CDR3 is 14 residues. The V end lost 3 bases, the J end lost 1 base, and 12 bases lay between the germline ends. The V gene's germline CDR1 is GTSNPN and CDR2 SVGIG (reference sequence). CDR3 nucleotides: TGTGCCTGGAGCGACAGTTTGGGGAACACTGAAGCTTTCTTT. It specifies CAWSDSLGNTEAFF.

This clone was observed once. The chain couples TRBV6-6 to TRBJ1-2, with 7 bases identical to TRBD1. The germline V gene encodes CDR1 MNHNY and CDR2 SVGAGI (reference sequence). Trimming took 6 bases from V and 8 from J; bases not matched to a gene: 12. This CDR3 is 14 amino acids long. The CDR3 is CASSPRETGSGYTF. CDR3 bases: TGTGCCAGCAGCCCCCGAGAGACAGGGAGCGGCTACACCTTC.